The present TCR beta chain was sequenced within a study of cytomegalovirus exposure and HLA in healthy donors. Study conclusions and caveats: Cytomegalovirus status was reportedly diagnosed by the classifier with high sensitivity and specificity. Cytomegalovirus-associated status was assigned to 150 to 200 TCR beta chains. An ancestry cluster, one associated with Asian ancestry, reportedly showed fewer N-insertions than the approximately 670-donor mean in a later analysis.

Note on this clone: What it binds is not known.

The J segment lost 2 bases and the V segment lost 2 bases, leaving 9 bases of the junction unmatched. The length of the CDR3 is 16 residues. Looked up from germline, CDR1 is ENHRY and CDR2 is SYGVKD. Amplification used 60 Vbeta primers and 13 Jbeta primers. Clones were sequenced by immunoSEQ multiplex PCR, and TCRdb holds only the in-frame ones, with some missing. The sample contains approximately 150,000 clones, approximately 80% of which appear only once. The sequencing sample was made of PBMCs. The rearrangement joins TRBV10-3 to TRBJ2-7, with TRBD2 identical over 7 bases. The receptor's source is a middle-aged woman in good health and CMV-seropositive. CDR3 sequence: CAISEGGGLATYEQYF. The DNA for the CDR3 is TGTGCCATCAGTGAGGGGGGGGGTTTGGCTACCTACGAGCAGTACTTC.